The clone carrying this T cell receptor (beta chain) was counted between two and nine times. Its specificity is unknown. The data stem from a study of T cell repertoires in cytomegalovirus infection. One entry per CDR3 protein results from TCRdb running MiXCR on the reads. This sample yields 650,000 to 900,000 distinct CDR3 sequences, of which less than 35% are seen a single time; 9.5% to 15% belongs to the top ten. CDR1 and CDR2 from the germline V gene are SEHNR and FQNEAQ (reference sequence). The V gene end was trimmed by 5 bases and the J gene end by 1 base; junction bases not matched to a gene: 8. The CDR3 loop spans 17 amino acids.

Sequenced material: cultured CD8+ T cells from PBMCs, taken from culture after CMV antigen stimulation. The chain carries TRBV7-9 and TRBJ2-3; TRBD2 aligns across 11 bases. The receptor's source is a human donor in good health (CMV status not recorded). Some clones in this sample may be carry-over from other donors' samples. CDR3 amino acids: CASSPPPGLAGTDTQYF. The CDR3 bases are TGTGCCAGCAGCCCGCCCCCGGGACTAGCGGGCACAGATACGCAGTATTTT.